This TCR beta chain was profiled in a study of blood T cell repertoires in COVID-19. Looking at the study overall: Both acute and convalescent COVID-19 samples were obtained from the United States, Italy and Spain. PBMCs, B-cell-depleted T cells, or T cells were the source of the cDNA or gDNA that made up the material.

This clone appeared many times. Original methodology: How many nucleated cells were present was estimated from reference gene primer amplification. The data were produced by immunoSEQ multiplex PCR, yet TCRdb's version contains in-frame clones alone and is incomplete. For V, J and clone size, that table is used; D and trimming come from the DNA. The table records approximately 220,000 clones, roughly four fifths of them present only once. The V segment lost 0 bases and the J segment 5 bases; nucleotides outside the gene matches: 14. The CDR3 runs 20 residues. Germline V gene data show CDR1 as LNHDA and CDR2 as SQIVND (reference sequence).

The chain recombines TRBV19 with TRBJ1-5; 12 bases are a match to TRBD1. What was sequenced was peripheral blood. The receptor comes from a woman between 65 and 79 years old with acute or convalescent COVID-19. In nucleotides, the CDR3 is TGTGCCAGTAGTATAGAGGGACAGGGGGCGACTGGCCGTTCTTATCAGCCCCAGCATTTT. Encoded protein: CASSIEGQGATGRSYQPQHF.